This T cell receptor beta chain emerged from a study of identical twins. Study-level findings and limits: Researchers caution that invariant MAIT and iNKT cells could partly confound zero-insertion analyses. Models, which agreed with sharing between unrelated individuals, nonetheless underestimated the out-of-frame TCR alpha sharing seen in monozygotic twins. Conclusions were based on cross-sectional statistical analysis, without following the same donors.

V dropped 6 bases and J dropped 2 bases, with 16 bases sitting between them. This CDR3 has 15 amino acids. CDR1 and CDR2 (germline): MNHNS, SASEGT. This clonotype was seen a handful of times. What it binds is not known. One entry per CDR3 protein, called by TCRdb with MiXCR from the 5' RACE reads. The repertoire includes nearly 900,000 distinct CDR3 sequences, roughly 12% of them detected once, and about 1.6% sits in the top ten. This same sample was also taken into another study, of yellow fever vaccine responses in identical twins.

Sequenced sample: PBMCs. The genes are TRBV6-1 and TRBJ1-1; perhaps TRBD1 as D (6 bases). The origin of this receptor is a woman younger than 35 in good health. In nucleotides, the CDR3 is TGTGCCAGCAGCCGTAGGACAGACTTCAACACTGAAGCTTTCTTT. Residues: CASSRRTDFNTEAFF.